This T cell receptor (beta chain) was sequenced for a study of blood T cell repertoires in COVID-19. Across the study: T cells, B-cell-depleted T cells, or PBMCs supplied cDNA or gDNA.

There are 9 residues in the CDR3. The V gene lost 9 bases and the J gene lost 18 bases, with 11 bases spanning the gap. CDR1 and CDR2 from the germline V gene are KGHDR and SFDVKD. Measured with immunoSEQ multiplex PCR; TCRdb has only the in-frame clones, and not every one. The table has roughly 250,000 clones, 80% to 90% seen once; the top ten hold 2.5% to 3.5%. Participants came from fewer than 25 US areas, aged roughly 18 to 95 years. In this sample, this clone turned up once. The TCR comes from a woman aged 40 to 55 who had been exposed to COVID-19. V and J are TRBV24-1 and TRBJ1-6, with no clear D. Sequencing was performed on PBMCs or T cells enriched from blood (not recorded which). The CDR3 region is CATHTEAHF. CDR3 DNA: TGTGCCACCCACACGGAGGCCCACTTT.